Shown below are 19 T cell receptor beta chains from a single sample sequenced in a study of T-cell reconstitution after alpha-beta-depleted transplantation in children. A TCRbeta library incorporating unique molecular identifiers was prepared. TCRdb re-called the PCR reads through MiXCR, storing one row per CDR3 protein. The sample has 200,000 to 250,000 distinct CDR3 sequences; about 12% are singletons. The starting material was PBMCs from the stem cell graft donor, obtained from the stem cell graft. The receptors were gathered from a human donor who donated a stem cell graft to a child with acute lymphoblastic leukemia.

The table lists this clonotype with many counts. This chain's CDR3 is CASSQSNYGYTF. CDR3 in DNA: TGTGCCAGCAGCCAATCCAACTATGGCTACACCTTC. The genes are TRBV7-9 and TRBJ1-2, with D unresolved. The CDR3 is 12 residues long. From germline, CDR1 is SEHNR and CDR2 FQNEAQ (reference sequence). Trimming took off 5 bases at V and 2 bases at J, with 6 bases between the two ends.

This clonotype was recorded at least ten times. V usage is TRBV20-1 and J usage is TRBJ1-1, with a possible D match to TRBD1 (6 bases). In germline, CDR1 is DFQATT, CDR2 SNEGSKA (reference sequence). The CDR3 is made up of 13 amino acids. Trimming left V 3 bases short and J 8 bases short, with 16 bases between. The CDR3 region is CSASRPGAREAFF. The CDR3 DNA reads TGCAGTGCTAGTAGGCCGGGGGCTAGAGAAGCTTTCTTT.

The chain couples TRBV18 to TRBJ2-5; the match to TRBD1 covers 8 bases. The CDR3 runs 15 residues. Germline V gene data show CDR1 as KGHSH and CDR2 as LQKENI. J lost 4 bases, V lost 3 bases, and 7 bases had no gene match. The CDR3 coding sequence is TGTGCCAGCTCACCGATGACAGGGGCGGGAGAGACCCAGTACTTC. It translates to CASSPMTGAGETQYF.

In its sample, this clonotype was seen many times. The chain is built from TRBV29-1 and TRBJ1-1, with D maybe TRBD1 (5 bases). Trimming removed 6 bases from V and 2 bases from J, with 13 bases in between. Germline V gene lookup returns CDR1 SQVTM and CDR2 ANQGSEA. This CDR3 is built from 13 residues. The DNA of the CDR3 is TGCAGCGTCTACCCCGGGGCTAACACTGAAGCTTTCTTT. Protein product: CSVYPGANTEAFF.

This clonotype showed up many times. The gene calls are TRBV20-1 and TRBJ2-4; no firm D call. The germline CDR1 and CDR2 sequences are DFQATT and SNEGSKA (reference sequence). V was shortened by 7 bases and J by 2 bases, with 9 bases between the two germline ends. The CDR3 is 12 residues long. As DNA, the CDR3 is TGCAGTGGACTCGGATCCAAAAACATTCAGTACTTC. Amino acid sequence: CSGLGSKNIQYF.

This clonotype has at least ten counts. The chain carries TRBV20-1 and TRBJ2-1; 10 nucleotides line up with TRBD2. The germline CDR1 and CDR2 sequences are DFQATT and SNEGSKA (reference sequence). V dropped 0 bases and J dropped 3; count of bases not matched to a gene: 5. The CDR3 has 16 residues. CDR3 sequence: CSARDLAGAGYNEQFF. DNA for the CDR3: TGCAGTGCTAGAGATCTAGCGGGAGCGGGCTACAATGAGCAGTTCTTC.

There are many counts of this clonotype. The CDR3 region has the DNA TGTGCCACCTATATTCACGAGCAGTACTTC. It codes for CATYIHEQYF. The rearrangement links TRBV19 to TRBJ2-7; D gene ambiguous. Germline CDR1 is LNHDA and CDR2 is SQIVND (reference sequence). Between the trimmed V and J ends, which lost 10 bases and 5 bases, there was a span of 9 bases. This CDR3 has 10 amino acids.

This clonotype came up many times. The V and J genes are TRBV20-1 and TRBJ1-1, with D uncertain. CDR3 length: 10 amino acids. Germline V gene data show CDR1 as DFQATT and CDR2 as SNEGSKA (reference sequence). V dropped 5 bases and J dropped 1 base, with 2 bases sitting between them. The CDR3 sequence: CSASNTEAFF. The CDR3 coding sequence is TGCAGTGCTTCGAACACTGAAGCTTTCTTT.

This clonotype occurred many times. The V gene is TRBV4-3, the J gene TRBJ2-5, with D possibly being TRBD1 (6 bases). Trimming removed 0 bases at V and 1 base at J, with 12 bases between. There are 16 residues in the CDR3. The germline gives CDR1 LGHNA, CDR2 YSLEER. The CDR3 DNA reads as TGCGCCAGCAGCCAAGATTGGGGGCGGCCCCAAGAGACCCAGTACTTC. This translates into CASSQDWGRPQETQYF.

The chain uses TRBV15 and TRBJ2-3; a weak D match, TRBD2 (6 bases). The CDR3 covers 15 residues. Trimming shortened V by 3 bases and J by 5 bases, and 15 bases separated the two germline ends. CDR1 is LNHNV, CDR2 YYDKDF, per germline (reference sequence). In nucleotides, the CDR3 is TGTGCCACCAGCAGTCGACCGGGACTCAAAGATACGCAGTATTTT. Encoded protein: CATSSRPGLKDTQYF.

This clonotype was counted many times. The chain couples TRBV7-9 to TRBJ2-1, with TRBD2 identical over 11 bases. Germline V gene sequence: CDR1 SEHNR, CDR2 FQNEAQ (reference sequence). V shed 3 bases and J 8 bases; nucleotides not matched to a gene: 9. The CDR3 extends over 16 amino acids. This CDR3 reads CASSLGPSGGNDEQFF. The DNA of the CDR3 is TGTGCCAGCAGCTTGGGGCCTAGCGGGGGGAACGATGAGCAGTTCTTC.

This clonotype was detected many times. CDR3 bases: TGTGCCATCAGTGAGTCGACGGGGGTGGATACGCAGTATTTT. Protein product: CAISESTGVDTQYF. The genes are TRBV10-3 and TRBJ2-3, with TRBD2 as a possible D gene (6 bases). Germline loops: CDR1 ENHRY, CDR2 SYGVKD. Trimming removed 0 bases from V and 6 bases from J, with 10 bases in between. The CDR3 length is 14 residues.

This clonotype was seen many times. V usage is TRBV18 and J usage is TRBJ2-7; D remains unclear. V was trimmed by 2 bases and J by 4 bases, leaving 6 bases between them. This CDR3 region has 12 residues. Per the germline V gene, CDR1 is KGHSH and CDR2 is LQKENI. In DNA form, the CDR3 reads TGTGCCAGCTCACCAGGTGTTTACGAGCAGTACTTC. Protein: CASSPGVYEQYF.

This clonotype was seen a few times. This sequence joins TRBV25-1 and TRBJ2-1; possibly TRBD2 for D (7 bases). Germline V gives CDR1 MGHDK, CDR2 SYGVNS. The V and J ends lost 3 bases and 7 bases respectively, with 16 bases between them. The CDR3 is 15 amino acids. CDR3 amino acids: CASSDWGGGRNEQFF. Written as DNA, the CDR3 is TGTGCCAGCAGTGACTGGGGGGGCGGGCGGAATGAGCAGTTCTTC.

This clonotype was seen many times. The genes are TRBV29-1 and TRBJ2-5, with TRBD1 identical over 9 bases. Trimming removed 7 bases from V and 5 bases from J; junction bases left unmatched: 11. The CDR3 length is 14 residues. Germline V gene lookup returns CDR1 SQVTM and CDR2 ANQGSEA. CDR3: CSANRDRVSETQYF. CDR3 nucleotide sequence: TGCAGCGCTAACCGGGACAGGGTTTCCGAGACCCAGTACTTC.

This clonotype was counted ten times or more. The V and J genes are TRBV4-3 and TRBJ1-2; D remains unclear. Per germline, CDR1 LGHNA and CDR2 YSLEER. V lost 0 bases and J 4 bases, leaving 15 bases between the germline ends. CDR3 length equals 16 residues. The CDR3 coding sequence is TGCGCCAGCAGCCAAGATGAAGCGGGCTTGAGCTATGGCTACACCTTC. Translating gives CASSQDEAGLSYGYTF.

This clonotype was seen many times. The chain uses TRBV10-3 and TRBJ1-2, with 7 positions matching TRBD1. CDR1 and CDR2 from the germline V gene are ENHRY and SYGVKD. The V segment lost 4 bases and the J segment 7 bases; nucleotides outside the gene matches: 12. This CDR3 is 15 amino acids long. The CDR3 nucleotides read TGTGCCATCAGTGGTCTCAAGGACAGGATTGTTGGCTACACCTTC. This encodes CAISGLKDRIVGYTF.

The table lists this clonotype with many counts. The V gene is TRBV9, the J gene TRBJ2-2; possibly TRBD1 for D (5 bases). V was trimmed by 3 bases and J by 0 bases, leaving 12 bases between them. Looked up from germline, CDR1 is SGDLS and CDR2 is YYNGEE. There are 16 residues in the CDR3. The DNA for the CDR3 is TGTGCCAGCAGCGAAGACAGTTTTTCGAACACCGGGGAGCTGTTTTTT. Translated, it gives CASSEDSFSNTGELFF.

In its sample, this clonotype was seen many times. The chain combines TRBV7-9 with TRBJ2-7; weak D call: TRBD1 (5 bases). This CDR3 spans 14 amino acids. V was trimmed by 2 bases and J by 2 bases, leaving 10 bases between them. Germline loops: CDR1 SEHNR, CDR2 FQNEAQ (reference sequence). CDR3 bases: TGTGCCAGCAGCTTACGCGACAGAACCTACGAGCAGTACTTC. Protein product: CASSLRDRTYEQYF.